This T cell receptor beta chain comes out of a study of immune reconstitution after stem cell transplant in scleroderma (dated by TCRdb to 2017 to 2019). Cut back by 3 bases and 0 bases, the V and J ends lie 18 bases apart. Taken from cysteine to phenylalanine, the CDR3 has 17 residues. Solely the CDR3 DNA is kept, with 51 bases framed from the first base. The germline V gene (reference sequence) provides CDR1 DFQATT and CDR2 SNEGSKA. Concerning this clonotype itself: Its antigen target is currently unknown. No base quality information exists; no much larger clone differs at one position.

Preparation of the library involved RT-PCR. For sequencing, an Illumina MiSeq was employed. In TCRdb, the public reads were trimmed at Q25 with fastp and aligned with MiXCR, with productive beta chains retained. For every CDR3 protein sequence, its rows merge into one entry that carries the most common genes and DNA. The sample table records roughly 5,000 distinct CDR3 sequences; around 8.5% of these occur just once. The ten largest clones add up to under 5.5% of the sample. The chain uses TRBV20-1 and TRBJ2-1, with TRBD1 perhaps the D gene, on 6 matching bases. The origin of this receptor is a male donor with systemic sclerosis. This sample was gathered before or after autologous hematopoietic stem cell transplantation (not recorded which). The CDR3 here reads CSARAQQGRRSYNEQFF. DNA sequence: TGCAGTGCTAGGGCGCAACAGGGACGACGCTCCTACAATGAGCAGTTCTTC.